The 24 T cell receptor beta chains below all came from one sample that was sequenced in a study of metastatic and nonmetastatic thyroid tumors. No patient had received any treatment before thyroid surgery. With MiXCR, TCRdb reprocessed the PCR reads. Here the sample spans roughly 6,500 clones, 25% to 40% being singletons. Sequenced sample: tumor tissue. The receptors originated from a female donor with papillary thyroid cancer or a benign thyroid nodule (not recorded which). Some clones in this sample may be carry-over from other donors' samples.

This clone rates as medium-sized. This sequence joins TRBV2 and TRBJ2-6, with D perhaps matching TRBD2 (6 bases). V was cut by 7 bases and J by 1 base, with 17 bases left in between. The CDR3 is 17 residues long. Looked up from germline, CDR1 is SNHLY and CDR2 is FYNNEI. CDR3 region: CASNSGWEVSGANVLTF. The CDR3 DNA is TGTGCCAGCAACTCCGGGTGGGAGGTATCTGGGGCCAACGTCCTGACTTTC.

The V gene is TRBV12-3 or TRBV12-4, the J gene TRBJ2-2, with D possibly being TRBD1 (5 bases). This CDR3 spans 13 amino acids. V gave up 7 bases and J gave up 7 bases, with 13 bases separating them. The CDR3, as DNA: TGTGCCAGCACCAGCAGGGATTTCGGGGAGCTGTTTTTT. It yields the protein CASTSRDFGELFF.

The CDR3 nucleotides are TGCAGTGCTAGAGGGTCCAGGGGAGTGGGTGATCTGTTCTTC. Translation gives CSARGSRGVGDLFF. The V call is TRBV20-1, the J call TRBJ2-1; possibly TRBD1 for D (6 bases). This CDR3 spans 14 amino acids. V was cut by 1 base and J by 15 bases, with 22 bases left in between. The germline V gene encodes CDR1 DFQATT and CDR2 SNEGSKA (reference sequence).

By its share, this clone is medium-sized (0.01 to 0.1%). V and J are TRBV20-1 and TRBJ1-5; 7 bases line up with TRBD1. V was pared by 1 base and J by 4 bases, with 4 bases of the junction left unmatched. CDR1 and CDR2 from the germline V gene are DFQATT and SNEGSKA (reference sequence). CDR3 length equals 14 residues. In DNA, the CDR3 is TGCAGTGCTAGAGGACAGGGCCCGAATCAGCCCCAGCATTTT. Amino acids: CSARGQGPNQPQHF.

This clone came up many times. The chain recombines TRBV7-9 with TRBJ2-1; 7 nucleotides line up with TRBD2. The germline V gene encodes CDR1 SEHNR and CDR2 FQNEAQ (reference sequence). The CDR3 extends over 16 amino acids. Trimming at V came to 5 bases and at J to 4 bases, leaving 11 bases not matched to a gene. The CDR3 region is CASSGGLPVYYNEQFF. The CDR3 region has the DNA TGTGCCAGCAGCGGGGGACTACCGGTGTATTACAATGAGCAGTTCTTC.

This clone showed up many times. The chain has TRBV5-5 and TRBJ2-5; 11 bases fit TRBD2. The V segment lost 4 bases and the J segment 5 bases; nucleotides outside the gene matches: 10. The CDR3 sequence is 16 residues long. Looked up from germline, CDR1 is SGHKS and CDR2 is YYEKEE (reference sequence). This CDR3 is CASSAGLAGVGETQYF. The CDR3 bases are TGTGCCAGCAGCGCAGGACTAGCGGGTGTCGGGGAGACCCAGTACTTC.

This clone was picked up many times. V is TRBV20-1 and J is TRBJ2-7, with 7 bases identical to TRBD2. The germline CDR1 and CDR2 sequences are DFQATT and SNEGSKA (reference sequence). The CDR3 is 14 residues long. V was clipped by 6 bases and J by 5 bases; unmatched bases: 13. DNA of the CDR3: TGCAGTGCAATAAGCGTCACTAGCGATGACGAGCAGTACTTC. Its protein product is CSAISVTSDDEQYF.

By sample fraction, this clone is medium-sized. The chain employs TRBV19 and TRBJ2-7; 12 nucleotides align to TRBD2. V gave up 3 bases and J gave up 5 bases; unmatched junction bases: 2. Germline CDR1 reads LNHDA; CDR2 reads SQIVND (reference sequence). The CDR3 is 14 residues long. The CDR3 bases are TGTGCCAGTAGTATGCTAGCGGGAGGGCACGAGCAGTACTTC. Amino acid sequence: CASSMLAGGHEQYF.

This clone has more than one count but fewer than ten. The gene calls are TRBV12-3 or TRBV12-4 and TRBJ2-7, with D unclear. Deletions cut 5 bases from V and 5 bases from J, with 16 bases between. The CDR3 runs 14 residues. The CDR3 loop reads CASSPPGPRNEQYF. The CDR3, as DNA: TGTGCCAGCAGTCCGCCCGGACCGCGCAACGAGCAGTACTTC.

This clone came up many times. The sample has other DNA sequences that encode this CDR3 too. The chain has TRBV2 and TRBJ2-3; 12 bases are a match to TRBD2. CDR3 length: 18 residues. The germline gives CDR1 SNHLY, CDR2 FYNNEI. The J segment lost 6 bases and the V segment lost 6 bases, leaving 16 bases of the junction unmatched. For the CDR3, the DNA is TGTGCCAGCAGCGGTACTAGCGGGGGGCGGACCTTGGGTGATACGCAGTATTTT. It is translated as CASSGTSGGRTLGDTQYF. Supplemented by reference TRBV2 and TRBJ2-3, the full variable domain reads EPEVTQTPSHQVTQMGQEVILRCVPISNHLYFYWYRQILGQKVEFLVSFYNNEISEKSEIFDDQFSVERPDGSNFTLKIRSTKLEDSAMYFCASSGTSGGRTLGDTQYFGPGTRLTVL.

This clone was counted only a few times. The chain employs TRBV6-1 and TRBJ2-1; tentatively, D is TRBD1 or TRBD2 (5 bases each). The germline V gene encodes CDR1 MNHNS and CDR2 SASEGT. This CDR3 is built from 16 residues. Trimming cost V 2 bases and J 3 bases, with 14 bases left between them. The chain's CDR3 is CASSEKRGVYYNEQFF. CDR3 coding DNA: TGTGCCAGCAGTGAAAAACGGGGCGTCTACTACAATGAGCAGTTCTTC.

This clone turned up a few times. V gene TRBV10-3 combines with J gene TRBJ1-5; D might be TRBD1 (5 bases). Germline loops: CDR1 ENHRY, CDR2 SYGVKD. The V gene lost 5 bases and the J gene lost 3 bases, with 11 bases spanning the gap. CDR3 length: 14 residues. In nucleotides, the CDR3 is TGTGCCATCAGTCAGGGTGGGATCAATCAGCCCCAGCATTTT. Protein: CAISQGGINQPQHF.

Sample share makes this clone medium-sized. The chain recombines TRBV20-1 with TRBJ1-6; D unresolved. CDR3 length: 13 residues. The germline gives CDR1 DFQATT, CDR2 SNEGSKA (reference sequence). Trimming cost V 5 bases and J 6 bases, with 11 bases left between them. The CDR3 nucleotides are TGCAGTGCTTTGGGCAGAGTTAATTCACCCCTCCACTTT. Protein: CSALGRVNSPLHF.

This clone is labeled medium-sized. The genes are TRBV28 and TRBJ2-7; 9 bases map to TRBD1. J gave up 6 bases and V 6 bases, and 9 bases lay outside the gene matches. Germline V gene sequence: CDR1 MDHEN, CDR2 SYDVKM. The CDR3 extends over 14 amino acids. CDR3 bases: TGTGCCAGCAGCCGACCGGGACAGGGAGTCGAGCAGTACTTC. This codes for CASSRPGQGVEQYF.

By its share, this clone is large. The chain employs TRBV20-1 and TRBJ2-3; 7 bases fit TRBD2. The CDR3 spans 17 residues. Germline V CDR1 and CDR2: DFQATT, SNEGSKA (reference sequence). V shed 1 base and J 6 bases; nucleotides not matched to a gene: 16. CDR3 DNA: TGCAGTGCTAGAGGGACTGTACGGCGGGAGTATAGTGATACGCAGTATTTT. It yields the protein CSARGTVRREYSDTQYF.

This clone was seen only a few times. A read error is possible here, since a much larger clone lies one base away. CDR3 bases: TGTGCCAGCAGCTTGACGTTGACCACTGGGGCCAACGTCCTGACTTTC. Its protein is CASSLTLTTGANVLTF. The V and J genes are TRBV5-5 and TRBJ2-6; D is uncertain. The ends were cut back, 1 base at V and 2 bases at J, with 10 bases in the middle. The CDR3 totals 16 residues. Germline CDR1 is SGHKS and CDR2 is YYEKEE (reference sequence).

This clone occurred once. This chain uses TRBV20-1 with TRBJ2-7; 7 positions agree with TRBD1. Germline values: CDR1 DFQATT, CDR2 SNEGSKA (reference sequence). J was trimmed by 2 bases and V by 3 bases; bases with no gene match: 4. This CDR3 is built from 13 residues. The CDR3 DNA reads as TGCAGTGCTAGGACAGGGTATGCCTACGAGCAGTACTTC. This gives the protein CSARTGYAYEQYF.

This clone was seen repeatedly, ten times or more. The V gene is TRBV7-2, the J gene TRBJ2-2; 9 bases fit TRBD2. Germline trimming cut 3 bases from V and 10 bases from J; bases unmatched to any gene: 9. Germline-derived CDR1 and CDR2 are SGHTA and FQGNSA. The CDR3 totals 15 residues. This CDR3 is CASSLGAGGLVELFF. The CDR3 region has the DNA TGTGCCAGCAGCTTGGGGGCGGGGGGGCTTGTGGAGCTGTTTTTT.

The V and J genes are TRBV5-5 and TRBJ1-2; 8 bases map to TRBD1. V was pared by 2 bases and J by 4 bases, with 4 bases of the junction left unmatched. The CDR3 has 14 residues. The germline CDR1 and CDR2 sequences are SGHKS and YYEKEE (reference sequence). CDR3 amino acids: CASSLHGQGYGYTF. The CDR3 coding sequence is TGTGCCAGCAGCTTACATGGACAGGGCTATGGCTACACCTTC. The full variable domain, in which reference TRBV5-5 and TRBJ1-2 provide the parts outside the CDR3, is DAGVTQSPTHLIKTRGQQVTLRCSPISGHKSVSWYQQVLGQGPQFIFQYYEKEERGRGNFPDRFSARQFPNYSSELNVNALLLGDSALYLCASSLHGQGYGYTFGSGTRLTVV.

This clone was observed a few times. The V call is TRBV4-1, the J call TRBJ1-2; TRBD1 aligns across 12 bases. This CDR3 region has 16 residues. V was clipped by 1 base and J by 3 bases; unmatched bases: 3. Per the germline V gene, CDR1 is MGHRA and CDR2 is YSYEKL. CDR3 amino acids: CASSQVGTGGDYGYTF. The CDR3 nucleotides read TGCGCCAGCAGCCAAGTCGGGACAGGGGGCGACTATGGCTACACCTTC.

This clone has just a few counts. CDR3 in amino acids: CASSYGQGWSYEQYF. The CDR3 DNA follows: TGTGCCAGCAGTTACGGACAGGGGTGGTCCTACGAGCAGTACTTC. The J gene is TRBJ2-7, the V gene TRBV6-6; 9 nucleotides line up with TRBD1. V shed 2 bases and J 1 base; nucleotides not matched to a gene: 3. This CDR3 is built from 15 residues. Germline V gives CDR1 MNHNY, CDR2 SVGAGI (reference sequence).

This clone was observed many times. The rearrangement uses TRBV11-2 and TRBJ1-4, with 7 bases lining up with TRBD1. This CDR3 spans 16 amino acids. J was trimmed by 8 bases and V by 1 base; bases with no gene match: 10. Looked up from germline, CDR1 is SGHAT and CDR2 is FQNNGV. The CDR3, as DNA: TGTGCCAGCAGCTTAGGGCAGACAGGGTCGGTGGAAAAACTGTTTTTT. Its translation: CASSLGQTGSVEKLFF. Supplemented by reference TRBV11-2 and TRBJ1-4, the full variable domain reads EAGVAQSPRYKIIEKRQSVAFWCNPISGHATLYWYQQILGQGPKLLIQFQNNGVVDDSQLPKDRFSAERLKGVDSTLKIQPAKLEDSAVYLCASSLGQTGSVEKLFFGSGTQLSVL.

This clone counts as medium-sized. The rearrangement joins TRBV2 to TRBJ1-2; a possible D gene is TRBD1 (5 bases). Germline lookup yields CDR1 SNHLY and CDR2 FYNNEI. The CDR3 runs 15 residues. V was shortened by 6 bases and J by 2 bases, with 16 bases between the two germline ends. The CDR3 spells CASSPGTALNYGYTF. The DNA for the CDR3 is TGTGCCAGCAGCCCCGGGACGGCCCTCAACTATGGCTACACCTTC.

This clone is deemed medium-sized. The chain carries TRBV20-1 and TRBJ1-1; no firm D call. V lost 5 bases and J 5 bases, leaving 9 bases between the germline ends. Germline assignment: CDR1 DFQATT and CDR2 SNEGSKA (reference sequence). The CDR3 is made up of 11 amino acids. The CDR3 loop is CSASPKTEAFF. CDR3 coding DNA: TGCAGTGCTTCGCCAAAAACTGAAGCTTTCTTT.